The subject of this entry is one T cell receptor (beta chain). This specimen belongs to a study of blood T cell repertoires in COVID-19. As for the study in general: Sites in the United States, Italy and Spain provided acute and convalescent COVID-19 samples. Sources were T cells, B-cell-depleted T cells, or PBMCs; the material itself was cDNA or gDNA.

The CDR3 spans 14 residues. V gave up 4 bases and J gave up 2 bases; unmatched junction bases: 8. Looked up from germline, CDR1 is GTSNPN and CDR2 is SVGIG (reference sequence). Per the authors' pipeline: Reference gene primer amplification in the assay estimated nucleated cell counts. Method: immunoSEQ multiplex PCR; TCRdb's copy keeps in-frame clones and lacks some. V, J and clone size derive from that table, while D and trimming were established from the DNA sequence. The sample includes about 150,000 clones, about 85% of them seen just once. What was sequenced was peripheral blood. The sequence derives from a woman aged 65 to 85 with acute or convalescent COVID-19. This chain connects TRBV30 to TRBJ2-7, with TRBD1 matching 7 bases. CDR3 nucleotide sequence: TGTGCCTGGAAGACCTCGGACAGGACCTACGAGCAGTACTTC. Its translation: CAWKTSDRTYEQYF.